The clone carrying this TCR beta chain was seen a single time. What it binds is unknown. Autoimmune disease history or systemic immunosuppression led to patient exclusion. Baseline, cycle 4 day 1, and cycle 7 day 1 were the blood sampling points. This specimen belongs to a study of OX40 agonist ivuxolimab in advanced cancers. Sequencing was performed with immunoSEQ multiplex PCR; in TCRdb, only in-frame clones are kept and a portion is missing. Of 52,000 or so clones in the sample, around four fifths were seen once. Overall study findings and caveats: Clonal expansion by week 6 occurred in CD4+ and CD8+ blood T cells (at 0.1 to 3.0 mg/kg). In general, CD8+ T cells held more expanded clones than CD4+ did, on average.

Trimming took off 4 bases at V and 1 base at J, with 9 bases between the two ends. There are 14 residues in the CDR3. The germline V gene encodes CDR1 MNHNS and CDR2 SASEGT. The sequenced sample was CD4+ or CD8+ T cells sorted from blood, obtained in a trial of the OX40 agonist ivuxolimab. The chain recombines TRBV6-1 with TRBJ2-3; no reliable D call. The clonotype comes from an adult with an advanced solid tumor such as melanoma, head and neck, liver or kidney cancer. The CDR3 DNA reads as TGTGCCAGCAGTGCCCTTCTAGGCACAGATACGCAGTATTTT. Amino acids: CASSALLGTDTQYF.